This TCR beta chain was recovered during a study of cytomegalovirus exposure and HLA in healthy donors. Overall study context: An earlier analysis found 120 million or so unique TCR beta sequences from about 190 million T cells. Whole-study findings and limits: According to reports, the classifier identified cytomegalovirus status with high specificity and sensitivity. The study recorded 150 to 200 TCR beta chains that were cytomegalovirus-associated.

Germline values: CDR1 SGHTA, CDR2 FQGNSA. Deletions cut 3 bases from V and 0 bases from J, with 11 bases between. This CDR3 region has 15 residues. Of note for this clone: Its antigen is still unknown.

PCR primers comprised 60 Vbeta and 13 Jbeta primers. Some clones are missing from TCRdb's copy, which holds only in-frame ones; the method was immunoSEQ multiplex PCR. The top ten clones hold around 4% of a sample with some 120,000 clones, around 86% of them seen once. The chain joins TRBV7-2 to TRBJ1-1; maybe TRBD1 (5 bases). The receptor was derived from a young woman in good health and CMV-seronegative. Input material: PBMCs. In DNA form, the CDR3 reads TGTGCCAGCAGCTTCCCGGAAGGGGTGAACACTGAAGCTTTCTTT. Protein sequence: CASSFPEGVNTEAFF.